The sequence of this TCR beta chain was determined in a study of cytomegalovirus exposure and HLA in healthy donors. Overall study context: Assignment to the Caucasian-associated ancestry cluster applied to approximately 79% of the roughly 410 genotyped donors.

General study points: Later analysis identified several of the most significant clusters that appeared linked to common viral pathogens.

Everyone who donated was a healthy bone marrow donor. Germline V lookup: CDR1 SGHTA, CDR2 FQGTGA. This CDR3 contains 14 residues. V shed 3 bases and J shed 7 bases, with 13 bases lying between them. Remarks on this clone: The antigen is undetermined.

The PCR ran on 60 Vbeta and 13 Jbeta primers. Authors' methods: About 10 million shared chains were among some 80 million unique TCR beta chains counted in a later analysis. Sequenced by immunoSEQ multiplex PCR; TCRdb stores in-frame clones only, minus some. Clone size and the V and J calls come from that table; the DNA yielded D and trimming. The table records about 150,000 clones, 60% to 85% of them present only once. The sample consisted of PBMCs. The genes are TRBV7-3 and TRBJ2-1, with D possibly being TRBD1 (5 bases). This TCR came from a middle-aged woman in good health and CMV-seropositive. The CDR3 DNA is TGTGCCAGCAGCTTCGACAGATATTCAAATGAGCAGTTCTTC. This encodes CASSFDRYSNEQFF.